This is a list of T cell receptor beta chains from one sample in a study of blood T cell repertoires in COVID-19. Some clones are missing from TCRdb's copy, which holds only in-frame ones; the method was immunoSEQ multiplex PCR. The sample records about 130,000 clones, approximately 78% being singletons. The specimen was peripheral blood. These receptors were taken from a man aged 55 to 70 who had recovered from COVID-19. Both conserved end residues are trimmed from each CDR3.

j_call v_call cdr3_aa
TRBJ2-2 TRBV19 ASSSPGTAYTGELF
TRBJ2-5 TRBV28 ASSLPGLAGTGETQY
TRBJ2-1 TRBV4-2 ASSQDRASGGSLSSYNEQF
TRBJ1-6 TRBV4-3 ASSQGTAGNSPLH
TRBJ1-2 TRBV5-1 ASSLDIGTGWGT
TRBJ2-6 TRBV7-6 ASSSLAGDHSGANVLT
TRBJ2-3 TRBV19 ASSIGPGSTDTQY
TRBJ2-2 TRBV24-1 ATSMGLPNTGELF
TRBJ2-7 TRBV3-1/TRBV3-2 ASSPASGEQY
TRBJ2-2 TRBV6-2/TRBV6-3 ASSLSSGYTGELF
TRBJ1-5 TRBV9 ASSAAEGGEQPQH
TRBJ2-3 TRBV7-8 ASSLARTGQTDTQY
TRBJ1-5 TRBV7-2 ASSLEGDRDQPQH
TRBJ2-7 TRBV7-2 ASSPHRGYEQY